This paragraph covers one TCR beta chain sequence. These data originate in a study of sequential checkpoint blockade in melanoma. In the study overall: Randomization was 1:1 between first-line nivolumab→ipilimumab and ipilimumab→nivolumab. Maintenance nivolumab came after either treatment sequence.

Assay: immunoSEQ multiplex PCR; the TCRdb copy retains only in-frame clones and omits some. The table has over 9,500 clones, roughly two thirds seen once. Stated treatment: randomized to nivolumab then ipilimumab (arm A) or the reverse (arm B). None of the patients previously received DNA-damaging chemotherapy. Sorted cells were live CD3+CD8+, lacking CD19 and CD56, from PBMCs. V lost 7 bases and J 2 bases, leaving 9 bases between the germline ends. This CDR3 contains 12 residues. The germline V gene has CDR1 MNHNS and CDR2 SASEGT. Specimen: CD8+ T cells sorted from blood (inferred from file names), collected from a patient given nivolumab and ipilimumab in sequence. The source of this sequence is a human donor with melanoma. The chain couples TRBV6-1 to TRBJ2-7; perhaps TRBD1 as D (5 bases). The CDR3: CASKRTTYEQYF. The CDR3 region has the DNA TGTGCCAGCAAGAGGACAACCTACGAGCAGTACTTC.